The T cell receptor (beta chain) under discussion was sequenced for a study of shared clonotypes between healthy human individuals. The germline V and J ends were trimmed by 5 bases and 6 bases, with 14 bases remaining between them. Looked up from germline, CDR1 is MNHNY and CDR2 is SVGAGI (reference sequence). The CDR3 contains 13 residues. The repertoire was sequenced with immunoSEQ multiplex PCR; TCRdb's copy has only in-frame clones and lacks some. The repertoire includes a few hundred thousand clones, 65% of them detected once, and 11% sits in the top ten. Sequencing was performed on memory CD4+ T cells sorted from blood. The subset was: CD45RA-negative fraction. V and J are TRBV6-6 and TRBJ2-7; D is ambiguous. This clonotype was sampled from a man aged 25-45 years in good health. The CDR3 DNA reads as TGTGCCAGCAGTCAAAAACCAATTTCCGAGCAGTACTTC. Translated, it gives CASSQKPISEQYF.